The present T cell receptor (beta chain) was sequenced within a study of breast tumors, draining lymph nodes, adjacent tissues. Points from the study as a whole: Tumor repertoires ranked between lymph nodes and nontumor tissue in diversity, with V and J gene preferences.

The CDR3 is made up of 13 amino acids. The V end lost 4 bases, the J end lost 8 bases, and 11 bases lay between the germline ends. The V gene's germline CDR1 is SEHNR and CDR2 FQNEAQ (reference sequence). This clonotype was seen repeatedly, ten times or more. Its antigen is undetermined. The lymph nodes were axillary draining lymph nodes from breast cancer patients. Using its own MiXCR run on the multiplex PCR reads, TCRdb lists one record per CDR3 protein. This sample has about 230,000 distinct CDR3 sequences; approximately 31% occur once, and the top ten carry 1.4%. This chain uses TRBV7-9 with TRBJ2-2; D perhaps matches TRBD1 (6 bases). The sequence was obtained from a female donor with breast cancer. Some clones in this sample may be carry-over from other donors' samples. Sequenced sample: axillary lymph node tissue. CDR3 coding DNA: TGTGCCAGCAGCTCCCAGGGGTTTGGGGAGCTGTTTTTT. It specifies CASSSQGFGELFF.